The rows below give T cell receptor beta chains drawn from one sample of a study of T cell clones after liver transplantation. Here immunoSEQ multiplex PCR was the method, and the copy in TCRdb shows in-frame clones only, minus some. The sample consists of 70,000 or so clones, about 92% of them appearing once. The specimen was CD4+ T cells from blood, collected before liver transplant. The receptors were sampled from a human donor who received a liver transplant. CDR3s include the opening cysteine and the closing phenylalanine or tryptophan. Each record gives: CDR3 length, V gene, D gene, clone size, J gene, CDR3 DNA, CDR3 protein. A D gene is named only where the DNA matches it firmly. Size values are once, few and many counts, or a class for expanded clones, and some rows have none.

>18|TRBV7-3|TRBD2|few|TRBJ2-1
TGTGCCAGCAGCCCCCTCCCGGGACTAGCGGGAGTAGGGAATGAGCAGTTCTTC
CASSPLPGLAGVGNEQFF
>13|TRBV5-1|.|.|TRBJ2-5
TGCGCCAGCAGCTTTAGCAGTGGAGAGACCCAGTACTTC
CASSFSSGETQYF
>14|TRBV7-9|.|medium-sized|TRBJ1-4
TGTGCCAGCAGCTTATTCACTACCGAGGAAAAACTGTTTTTT
CASSLFTTEEKLFF
>16|TRBV11-3|TRBD2|.|TRBJ2-1
TGTGCCAGCAGCACCAGGGTTAGCGGGCTCTACGATGAGCAGTTCTTC
CASSTRVSGLYDEQFF
>13|TRBV29-1|TRBD2|.|TRBJ2-7
TGCAGCGTGGGGGGACTAGCGGTGGGCGAGCAGTACTTC
CSVGGLAVGEQYF
>14|TRBV19|TRBD1|.|TRBJ2-7
TGTGCCAGTAGTATTGTGGGACAGGGGGTCGAGCAGTACTTC
CASSIVGQGVEQYF
>16|TRBV7-8|.|.|TRBJ2-7
TGTGCCAGCAGCTTAGCGGTGAATCTTCTGGTAGGCGAGCAGTACTTC
CASSLAVNLLVGEQYF
>13|TRBV19|.|.|TRBJ2-3
TGTGCCAGTACGGTTTTGGGCACAGATACGCAGTATTTT
CASTVLGTDTQYF
>15|TRBV5-1|.|few|TRBJ2-2
TGCGCCAGCACCCTAGACGGGATCGGAGCCGGGGAGCTGTTTTTT
CASTLDGIGAGELFF
>15|TRBV27|.|.|TRBJ1-2
TGTGCCAGCAGTTTTGGGAGGCAATCTAACTATGGCTACACCTTC
CASSFGRQSNYGYTF
>15|TRBV29-1|.|.|TRBJ2-3
TGCAGCGGGGCGGTCGGAGGGGATAAAGCAGATACGCAGTATTTT
CSGAVGGDKADTQYF
>14|TRBV2|.|.|TRBJ2-2
TGTGCCAGCAGCCCGGGGCGCAACACCGGGGAGCTGTTTTTT
CASSPGRNTGELFF
>15|TRBV28|TRBD2|.|TRBJ2-3
TGTGCCAGCAACCTACTAGCGGGAGAATCAGATACGCAGTATTTT
CASNLLAGESDTQYF
>14|TRBV10-3|TRBD1|.|TRBJ2-7
TGTGCCATCAGTGAGCGGACAGGGGGCGGCGAGCAGTACTTC
CAISERTGGGEQYF
>16|TRBV6-5|.|once|TRBJ2-7
TGTGCCAGCAGTTCGAGGGTACAGCGGAGTTCCTACGAGCAGTACTTC
CASSSRVQRSSYEQYF
>15|TRBV4-3|.|.|TRBJ2-2
TGCGCCAGCAGCCAAGATGACAGGTCTACCGGGGAGCTGTTTTTT
CASSQDDRSTGELFF
>12|TRBV2|.|.|TRBJ2-5
TGTGCCAGCAGTGTGGTCGAAGAGACCCAGTACTTC
CASSVVEETQYF
>14|TRBV6-5|.|.|TRBJ2-5
TGTGCCAGCAGCCTCCGGGACTTAAAAGAGACCCAGTACTTC
CASSLRDLKETQYF
>15|TRBV7-9|.|.|TRBJ2-2
TGTGCCAGCAGCTGGAGGGACAGCGGGCAGGGGGAGCTGTTTTTT
CASSWRDSGQGELFF
>16|TRBV19|TRBD2|.|TRBJ2-1
TGTGCCAGTAGTTTCTCTAGCGGGAGGGCCTTCGATGAGCAGTTCTTC
CASSFSSGRAFDEQFF
>14|TRBV28|.|.|TRBJ1-1
TGTGCCAGCAGGACGGGACAAATGAACACTGAAGCTTTCTTT
CASRTGQMNTEAFF
>17|TRBV7-3|TRBD1|.|TRBJ2-2
TGTGCCAGCACCATCGACAGGGACAATGTAAACACCGGGGAGCTGTTTTTT
CASTIDRDNVNTGELFF
>13|TRBV18|TRBD1|.|TRBJ2-7
TGTGCCAGCTCACGAACAGGGGACTACGAGCAGTACTTC
CASSRTGDYEQYF
>15|TRBV6-5|.|.|TRBJ2-1
TGTGCCAGCAGACCTCGGATGAGCTCCTACAATGAGCAGTTCTTC
CASRPRMSSYNEQFF
>13|TRBV29-1|.|.|TRBJ1-1
TGCAGCGCTAGGGGACCCTGGGACACTGAAGCTTTCTTT
CSARGPWDTEAFF
>13|TRBV28|.|.|TRBJ1-5
TGTGCCAGCAGTGGGCCCGCAAATCAGCCCCAGCATTTT
CASSGPANQPQHF
>16|TRBV7-3|TRBD1|.|TRBJ2-2
TGTGCCAGCAGCATGGCAGGGGGCCTGAACACCGGGGAGCTGTTTTTT
CASSMAGGLNTGELFF
>15|TRBV10-3|.|.|TRBJ1-3
TGTGCCATCAGTGAGTCGGATGGCTCTGGAAACACCATATATTTT
CAISESDGSGNTIYF
>11|TRBV28|TRBD1|.|TRBJ2-1
TGTGCCAGCAGTACGGGACAGAGGCAGTTCTTC
CASSTGQRQFF
>15|TRBV5-5|.|.|TRBJ2-4
TGTGCCAGCGCATACCATTTAGGCCAGGGGAACATTCAGTACTTC
CASAYHLGQGNIQYF
>15|TRBV9|TRBD1|.|TRBJ1-4
TGTGCCAGCAGCGTAGTAGCCCAGGGGGACGAAAAACTGTTTTTT
CASSVVAQGDEKLFF
>18|TRBV5-6|TRBD1|.|TRBJ1-2
TGTGCCAGCAGCTTGAATAGGGACAGGGTTCCGTCGTACTATGGCTACACCTTC
CASSLNRDRVPSYYGYTF
>11|TRBV6-5|.|.|TRBJ1-6
TGTGCCAGTGGCCGGGATTCACCCCTCCACTTT
CASGRDSPLHF
>14|TRBV4-2|.|.|TRBJ1-5
TGTGCCAGCAGCCAAGTTTTCGGGAATCAGCCCCAGCATTTT
CASSQVFGNQPQHF
>16|TRBV2|TRBD2|.|TRBJ2-5
TGTGCCAGCAGTTCACCGGGACTAGCGGGGCGAGAGACCCAGTACTTC
CASSSPGLAGRETQYF
>14|TRBV7-9|TRBD1|.|TRBJ2-7
TGTGCCAGCAGCCCAACCGGGACAGATAACGAGCAGTACTTC
CASSPTGTDNEQYF
>14|TRBV11-2|.|.|TRBJ1-5
TGTGCCAGCAGCGCCACAGGGTTCAATCAGCCCCAGCATTTT
CASSATGFNQPQHF
>20|TRBV11-3|TRBD2|.|TRBJ2-1
TGTGCCAGCAGCTTGCTATTTCTAGCGGGAATGAGCATCTCCTACAATGAGCAGTTCTTC
CASSLLFLAGMSISYNEQFF
>14|TRBV10-1|.|.|TRBJ2-2
TGCGCCAGCAGTGTGGGGAGTAGGACCGGGGAGCTGTTTTTT
CASSVGSRTGELFF
>14|TRBV5-5|.|.|TRBJ1-5
TGTGCCAGCAGCCTCGGGACACCGGTCGGGCCCCAGCATTTT
CASSLGTPVGPQHF
>15|TRBV25-1|.|.|TRBJ1-2
TGTGCCAGCAGTGAGTTGGACAGACCCAACTATGGCTACACCTTC
CASSELDRPNYGYTF
>15|TRBV2|TRBD2|.|TRBJ2-2
TGTGCCAGCAGAACCGGACTAGCCAACACCGGGGAGCTGTTTTTT
CASRTGLANTGELFF
>15|TRBV2|.|.|TRBJ2-1
TGTGCCAGCAGTGAAATACTAGCCAACGCCGATGAGCAGTTCTTC
CASSEILANADEQFF
>16|TRBV5-1|TRBD2|.|TRBJ2-1
TGCGCCAGCAGCTTCGCACTAGCGGGAGTCGACAATGAGCAGTTCTTC
CASSFALAGVDNEQFF
>12|TRBV19|.|.|TRBJ1-3
TGTGCCAGTAGCCCCTCTGGAAACACCATATATTTT
CASSPSGNTIYF
>15|TRBV29-1|.|.|TRBJ2-3
TGCAGCGTTGTGGTAAGCGTGAGGAGCACAGATACGCAGTATTTT
CSVVVSVRSTDTQYF
>16|TRBV7-2|.|.|TRBJ2-7
TGTGCCAGCAGCTTAGCCCTGAGCAGGATTAATGGCGAGCAGTACTTC
CASSLALSRINGEQYF
>15|TRBV11-3|.|.|TRBJ2-2
TGTGCCAGCAGCCCGATTGCGGCGAACACCGGGGAGCTGTTTTTT
CASSPIAANTGELFF
>14|TRBV2|TRBD1|few|TRBJ2-5
TGTGCCAGCAGTGGGACAGGGTCGCCGGAGACCCAGTACTTC
CASSGTGSPETQYF
>16|TRBV11-3|TRBD1|.|TRBJ2-1
TGTGCCAGCAGCCCCCGACAGGGGTTGGGTACCAATGAGCAGTTCTTC
CASSPRQGLGTNEQFF
>14|TRBV5-1|.|few|TRBJ1-4
TGCGCCAGCAGCATGGGGCAAGGAAAGGAAAAACTGTTTTTT
CASSMGQGKEKLFF